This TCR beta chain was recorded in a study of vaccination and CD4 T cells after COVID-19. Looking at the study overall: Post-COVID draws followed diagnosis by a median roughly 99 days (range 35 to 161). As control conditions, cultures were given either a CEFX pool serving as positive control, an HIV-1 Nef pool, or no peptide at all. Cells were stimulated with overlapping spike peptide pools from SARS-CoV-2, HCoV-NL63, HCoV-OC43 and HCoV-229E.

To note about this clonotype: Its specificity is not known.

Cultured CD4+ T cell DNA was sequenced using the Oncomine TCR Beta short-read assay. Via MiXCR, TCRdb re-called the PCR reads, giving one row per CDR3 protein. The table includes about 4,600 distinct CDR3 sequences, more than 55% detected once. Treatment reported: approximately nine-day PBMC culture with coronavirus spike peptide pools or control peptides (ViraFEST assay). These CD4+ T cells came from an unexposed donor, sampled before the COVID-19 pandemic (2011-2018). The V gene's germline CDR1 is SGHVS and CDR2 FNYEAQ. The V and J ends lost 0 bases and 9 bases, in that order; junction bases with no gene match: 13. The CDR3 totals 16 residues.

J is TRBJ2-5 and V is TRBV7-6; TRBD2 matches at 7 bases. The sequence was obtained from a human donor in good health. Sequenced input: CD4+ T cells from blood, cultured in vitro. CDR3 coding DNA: TGTGCCAGCAGCTTAGCGGGCGGGAGACTCCTGGAGTCCCAGTACTTC. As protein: CASSLAGGRLLESQYF.